The subject of this entry is one TCR beta chain. Its binding antigen is unknown. Base quality data are lacking; no much larger clone is found one base away. The germline V gene specifies SGHDT as CDR1 and YYEEEE as CDR2. The CDR3 starts with the cysteine, ends with the phenylalanine, and has 14 residues. Only the CDR3 part of the read is kept: 42 bases, read in frame from the first base. V was cut back by 0 bases and J by 2 bases, leaving a gap of 9 bases between them. The record originates from a study of molecular identifiers for immune sequencing clone quantification (dated by TCRdb to the late 2010s). Concerning the study at large: For a replicate experiment, RNA from approximately 20,000 or 100,000 naive CD8 T cells was divided into five aliquots, and four of the five aliquots were sequenced. CD8 T cells were used in a methods study to benchmark molecular-identifier clustering-based TCR repertoire sequencing (MIDCIRS) and TCR RNA copy counting. Study-level results and caveats: Identical TCR molecules sharing a barcode could cause highly expanded clone sizes to be underestimated. Spiked-in Jurkat TCR RNA equivalent to a single cell was reported to be detectable even among approximately 1 million naive CD8 T cells. When barcode sub-clustering was omitted, TCR diversity was inflated by chimeric consensus sequences, with chimeras reaching as high as 47%. In CMV-specific effector cells, clones with more than 20 RNA copies accounted for over 99% of molecules, whereas in naive cells such clones accounted for under 1%. The naive libraries included spiked-in Jurkat TCR RNA (roughly 9 copies' worth), and this RNA is not part of the donor repertoire. Modeling indicated approximately 2.7 TCR RNA copies recovered per cell, compared with about 10 by digital PCR, which implies a capture efficiency of about 31%.

Libraries of naive CD8 T cells were built from anywhere between about 18,000 and 1,000,000 sorted cells, with 10%, 30% or 50% of the purified RNA used. Naive CD8 T cells were FACS-sorted as CD8+CD4-CCR7+CD45RA+ on a BD FACSAria II into RLT Plus buffer. Detection sensitivity was tested by spiking Jurkat RNA equal to ten or so TCR copies' worth into samples containing roughly 17,000-1,100,000 naive CD8 T cells. CD8 T cells were enriched with RosetteSep CD8+ T Cell Enrichment Cocktail and Ficoll-Paque, followed by ACK red cell lysis. The receptor library was made with PCR. Sequencing was performed on an Illumina HiSeq 4000. Preparation of bulk TCR libraries followed a previously described approach, with the TCR primers listed in Table S5. The Qiagen AllPrep DNA/RNA kit was used to purify total RNA. Before analysis, reads from multiple sequencing runs of one library were combined. On the authors' methods: Reads were retained only if an exact TCR constant sequence was present, and the retained reads were trimmed to 150 nt and grouped according to their 12-nt molecular barcodes. Reads within each barcode group were sub-clustered using a 15% Levenshtein threshold, and quality-weighted consensus sequences were constructed for each RNA molecule. Non-functional sequences were filtered out, along with any lower-count sequence sitting one edit away from another sequence. On the basis of fitting two negative binomial distributions, barcode sub-clusters with fewer than 20% of the maximum read count were discarded. Through fastp at Q25 and MiXCR, TCRdb rebuilt clones from the public reads, retaining in-frame beta chains. CDR3 protein sequences are deduplicated, and each keeps its most common genes and DNA. It is TCRdb's table, rather than the study itself, that gives the V and J calls and clone size. Counted in this sample were hundreds of thousands of distinct CDR3 sequences; around 20% of them appeared once. The ten largest clones capture roughly 0.83% of the sample.

The clonotype originates from a human donor in good health. Some libraries in this study had Jurkat cell RNA spiked in. Sequenced: naive CD8+ T cells from blood, with Jurkat cell RNA spiked in. This specimen's cell subset or site label, interpreted: FACS-sorted CD8+CD4-CCR7+CD45RA+ naive T cells. The chain uses TRBV5-6 and TRBJ2-7; a weak D assignment points to TRBD1 (5 bases agree). The DNA sequence reads TGTGCCAGCAGCTTGGTATCAGGGACCTACGAGCAGTACTTC. Its protein is CASSLVSGTYEQYF.